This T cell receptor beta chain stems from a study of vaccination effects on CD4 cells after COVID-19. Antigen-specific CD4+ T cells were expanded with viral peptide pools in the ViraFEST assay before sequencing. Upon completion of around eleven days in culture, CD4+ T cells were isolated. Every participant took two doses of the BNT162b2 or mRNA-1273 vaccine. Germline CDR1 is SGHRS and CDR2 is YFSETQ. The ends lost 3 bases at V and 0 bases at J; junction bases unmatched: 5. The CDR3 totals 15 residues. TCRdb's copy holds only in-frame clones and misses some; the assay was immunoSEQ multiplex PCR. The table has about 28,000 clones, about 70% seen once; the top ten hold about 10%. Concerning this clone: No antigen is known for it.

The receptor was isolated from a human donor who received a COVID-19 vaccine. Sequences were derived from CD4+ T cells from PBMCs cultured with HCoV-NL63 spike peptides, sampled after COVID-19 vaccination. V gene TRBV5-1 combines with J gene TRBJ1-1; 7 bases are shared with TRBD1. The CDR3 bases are TGCGCCAGCAGCTGGGGGACAGTTGTGAACACTGAAGCTTTCTTT. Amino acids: CASSWGTVVNTEAFF. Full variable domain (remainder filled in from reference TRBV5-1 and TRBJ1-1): KAGVTQTPRYLIKTRGQQVTLSCSPISGHRSVSWYQQTPGQGLQFLFEYFSETQRNKGNFPGRFSGRQFSNSRSEMNVSTLELGDSALYLCASSWGTVVNTEAFFGQGTRLTVV.